This TCR beta chain originates from a study of neurological immune-mediated disorders. Regarding the study as a whole: Phylogenetic grouping assigned the repertoires of 18 of 34 multiple sclerosis patients to one related-CDR3 cluster, which constitutes a possible signature. Patients with HTLV-1-associated myelopathy showed the most TCR clonal expansion. Those with multiple sclerosis showed the least, falling below healthy controls.

Time point specified: longitudinal time-point 3. V shed 3 bases and J shed 8 bases, with 18 bases lying between them. There are 15 residues in the CDR3. Germline lookup yields CDR1 SNHLY and CDR2 FYNNEI. This clonotype was seen repeatedly, ten times or more. Its cognate antigen is unknown. The cDNA was produced through 5'RACE with 10-nucleotide random UMIs. TCRdb reprocessed the 5' RACE reads with MiXCR, giving one entry per CDR3 protein. This sample yields fewer than 85,000 distinct CDR3 sequences, of which 4.3% are seen a single time; around 5.8% belongs to the top ten. Sequenced input: PBMCs. This sequence was found in a woman aged 55-70 years with multiple sclerosis. The V call is TRBV2, the J call TRBJ2-3; D is ambiguous. The DNA for the CDR3 is TGTGCCAGCAGTGAGGAAGGCGTCCCCCTAGGTACGCAGTATTTT. This gives the protein CASSEEGVPLGTQYF. The whole variable domain, filled in from reference TRBV2 and TRBJ2-3, reads EPEVTQTPSHQVTQMGQEVILRCVPISNHLYFYWYRQILGQKVEFLVSFYNNEISEKSEIFDDQFSVERPDGSNFTLKIRSTKLEDSAMYFCASSEEGVPLGTQYFGPGTRLTVL.